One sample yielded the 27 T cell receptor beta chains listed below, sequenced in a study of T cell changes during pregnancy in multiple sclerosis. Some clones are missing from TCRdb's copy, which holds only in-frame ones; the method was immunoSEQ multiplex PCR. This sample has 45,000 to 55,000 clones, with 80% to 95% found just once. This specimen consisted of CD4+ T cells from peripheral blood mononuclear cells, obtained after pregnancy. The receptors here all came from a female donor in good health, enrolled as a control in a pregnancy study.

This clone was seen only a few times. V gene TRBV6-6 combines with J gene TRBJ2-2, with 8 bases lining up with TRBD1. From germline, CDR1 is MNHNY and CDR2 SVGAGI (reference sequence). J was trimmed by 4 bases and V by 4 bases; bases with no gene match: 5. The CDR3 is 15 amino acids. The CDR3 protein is CASSSQGGGTGELFF. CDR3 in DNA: TGTGCCAGCAGTTCACAGGGGGGAGGCACCGGGGAGCTGTTTTTT.

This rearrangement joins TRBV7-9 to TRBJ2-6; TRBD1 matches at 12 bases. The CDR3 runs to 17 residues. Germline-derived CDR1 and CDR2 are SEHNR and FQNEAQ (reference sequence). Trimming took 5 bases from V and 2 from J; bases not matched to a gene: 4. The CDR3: CASSHRDRGPGANVLTF. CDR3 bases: TGTGCCAGCAGCCACCGGGACAGGGGGCCTGGGGCCAACGTCCTGACTTTC.

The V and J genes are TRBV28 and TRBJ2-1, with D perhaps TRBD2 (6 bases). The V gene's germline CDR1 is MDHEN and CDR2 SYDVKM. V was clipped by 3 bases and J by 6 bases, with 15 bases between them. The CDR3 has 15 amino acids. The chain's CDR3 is CASSLGGRVSNEQFF. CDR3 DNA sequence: TGTGCCAGCAGTTTGGGGGGAAGGGTGAGCAATGAGCAGTTCTTC.

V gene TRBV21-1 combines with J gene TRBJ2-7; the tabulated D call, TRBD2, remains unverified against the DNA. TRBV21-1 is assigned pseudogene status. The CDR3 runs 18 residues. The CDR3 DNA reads TGTGCCAGCAGCAAAGTAATCTCCAGCGGGGCCGCCGCCGGAGAGCAGTACTTC. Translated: CASSKVISSGAAAGEQYF.

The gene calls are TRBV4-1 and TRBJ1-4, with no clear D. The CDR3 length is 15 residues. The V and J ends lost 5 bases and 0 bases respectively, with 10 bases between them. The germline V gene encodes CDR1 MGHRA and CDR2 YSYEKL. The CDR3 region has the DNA TGCGCCAGCAGCGACCGGGGTGCAACTAATGAAAAACTGTTTTTT. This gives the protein CASSDRGATNEKLFF.

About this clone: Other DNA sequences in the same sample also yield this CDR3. CDR3 in amino acids: CASSPDRGYGYTF. CDR3 DNA: TGTGCCAGCTCACCCGACAGGGGCTATGGCTACACCTTC. The V gene is TRBV18, the J gene TRBJ1-2, with TRBD1 identical over 8 bases. The germline gives CDR1 KGHSH, CDR2 LQKENI. V lost 3 bases and J lost 4; bases outside the gene matches: 1. This CDR3 is built from 13 residues.

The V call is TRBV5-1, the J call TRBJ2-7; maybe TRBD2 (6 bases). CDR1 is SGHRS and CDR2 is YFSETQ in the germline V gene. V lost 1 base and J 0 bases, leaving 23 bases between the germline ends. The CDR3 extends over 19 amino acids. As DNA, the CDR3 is TGCGCCAGCAGCTTGTCTCGCAGGCTCAACAGGAGGGGCTCCTACGAGCAGTACTTC. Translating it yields CASSLSRRLNRRGSYEQYF.

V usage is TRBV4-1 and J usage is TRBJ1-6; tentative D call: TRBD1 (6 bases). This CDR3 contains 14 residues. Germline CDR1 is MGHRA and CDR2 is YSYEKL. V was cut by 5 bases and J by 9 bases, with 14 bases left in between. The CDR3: CASSATGIGSPLHF. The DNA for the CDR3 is TGCGCCAGCAGCGCCACAGGGATTGGTTCACCCCTCCACTTT.

The CDR3 region is CASSGTNYIQYF. In DNA, the CDR3 is TGTGCCAGCAGCGGTACTAATTACATTCAGTACTTC. The chain is built from TRBV7-9 and TRBJ2-4; D gene uncertain. CDR3 length equals 12 residues. Trimming cost V 5 bases and J 8 bases, with 10 bases left between them. Germline CDR1 is SEHNR and CDR2 is FQNEAQ (reference sequence).

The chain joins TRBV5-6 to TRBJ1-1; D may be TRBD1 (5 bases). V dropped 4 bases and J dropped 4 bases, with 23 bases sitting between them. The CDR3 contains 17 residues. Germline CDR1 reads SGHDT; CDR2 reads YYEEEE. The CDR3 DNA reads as TGTGCCAGCAGCCCAGGGCCGAGTCGAAGTTGGGTCACTGAAGCTTTCTTT. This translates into CASSPGPSRSWVTEAFF.

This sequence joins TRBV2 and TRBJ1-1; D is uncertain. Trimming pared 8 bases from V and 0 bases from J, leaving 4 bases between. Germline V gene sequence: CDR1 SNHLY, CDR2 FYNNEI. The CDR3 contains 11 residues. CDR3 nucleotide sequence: TGTGCCAGCCGGTTGAACACTGAAGCTTTCTTT. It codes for CASRLNTEAFF.

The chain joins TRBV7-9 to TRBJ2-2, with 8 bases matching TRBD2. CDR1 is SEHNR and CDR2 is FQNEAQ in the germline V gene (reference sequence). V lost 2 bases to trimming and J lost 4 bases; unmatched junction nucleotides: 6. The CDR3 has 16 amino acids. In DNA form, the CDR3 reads TGTGCCAGCAGCTTATTCGGAGCGGGGGCCACCGGGGAGCTGTTTTTT. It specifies CASSLFGAGATGELFF.

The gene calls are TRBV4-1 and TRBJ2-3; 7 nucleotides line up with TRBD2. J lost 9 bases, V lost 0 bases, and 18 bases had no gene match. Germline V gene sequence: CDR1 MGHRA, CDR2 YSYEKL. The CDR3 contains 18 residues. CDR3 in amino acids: CASSQESTVVWGGTTQYF. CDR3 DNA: TGCGCCAGCAGCCAAGAAAGTACCGTGGTCTGGGGGGGTACAACGCAGTATTTT.

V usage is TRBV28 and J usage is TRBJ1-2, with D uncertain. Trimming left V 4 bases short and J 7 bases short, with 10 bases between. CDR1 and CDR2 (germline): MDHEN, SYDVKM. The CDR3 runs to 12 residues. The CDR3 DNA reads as TGTGCCAGCAGTTCAGGATTTCTTGGCTACACCTTC. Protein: CASSSGFLGYTF.

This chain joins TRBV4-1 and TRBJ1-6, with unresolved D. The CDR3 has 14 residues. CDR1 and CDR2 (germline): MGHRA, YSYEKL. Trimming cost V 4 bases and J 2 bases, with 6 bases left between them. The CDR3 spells CASSREPYNSPLHF. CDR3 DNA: TGCGCCAGCAGCCGTGAGCCCTATAATTCACCCCTCCACTTT.

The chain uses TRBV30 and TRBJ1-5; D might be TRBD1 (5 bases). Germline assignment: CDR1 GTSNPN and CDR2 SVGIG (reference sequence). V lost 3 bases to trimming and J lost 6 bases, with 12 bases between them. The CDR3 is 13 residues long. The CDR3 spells CAWRAVQGQPQHF. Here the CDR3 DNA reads TGTGCCTGGAGGGCAGTCCAGGGTCAGCCCCAGCATTTT.

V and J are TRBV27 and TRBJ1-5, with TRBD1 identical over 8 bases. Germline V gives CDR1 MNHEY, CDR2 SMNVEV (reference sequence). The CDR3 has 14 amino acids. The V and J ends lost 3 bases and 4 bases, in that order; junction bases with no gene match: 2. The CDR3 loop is CASSFQGANQPQHF. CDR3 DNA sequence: TGTGCCAGCAGTTTTCAGGGGGCGAATCAGCCCCAGCATTTT.

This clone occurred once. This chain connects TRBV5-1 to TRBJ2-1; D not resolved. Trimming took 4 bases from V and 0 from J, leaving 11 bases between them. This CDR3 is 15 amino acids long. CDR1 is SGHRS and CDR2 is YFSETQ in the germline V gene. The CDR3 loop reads CASSPTSSSYNEQFF. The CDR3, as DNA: TGCGCCAGCAGCCCAACGTCTAGCTCCTACAATGAGCAGTTCTTC.

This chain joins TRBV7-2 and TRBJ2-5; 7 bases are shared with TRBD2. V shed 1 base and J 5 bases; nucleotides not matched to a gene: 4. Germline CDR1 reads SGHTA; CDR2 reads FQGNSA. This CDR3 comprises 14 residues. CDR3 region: CASSLGGGGETQYF. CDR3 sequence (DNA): TGTGCCAGCAGCTTAGGCGGGGGAGGGGAGACCCAGTACTTC.

The CDR3 coding sequence is TGTGCCAGCAGCTTATCGGACAGGGTGCGGTCTGAAGCTTTCTTT. Protein product: CASSLSDRVRSEAFF. J is TRBJ1-1 and V is TRBV7-3, with 8 bases that match TRBD1. The junction had 8 bases not matched to a gene; V was cut back by 2 bases and J by 6 bases. This CDR3 is built from 15 residues. CDR1 and CDR2 from the germline V gene are SGHTA and FQGTGA.

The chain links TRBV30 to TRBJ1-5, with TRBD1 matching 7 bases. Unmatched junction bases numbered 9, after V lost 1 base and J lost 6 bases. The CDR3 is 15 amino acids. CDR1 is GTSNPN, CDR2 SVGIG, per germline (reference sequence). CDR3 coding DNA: TGTGCCTGGAGTGACGGACAGGTAACGACTCAGCCCCAGCATTTT. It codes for CAWSDGQVTTQPQHF.

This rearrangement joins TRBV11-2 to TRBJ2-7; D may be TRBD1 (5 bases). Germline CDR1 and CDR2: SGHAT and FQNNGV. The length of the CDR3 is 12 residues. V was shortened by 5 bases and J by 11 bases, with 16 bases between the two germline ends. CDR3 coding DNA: TGTGCCAGCAGCACCGGATGGGGCCCGGAGTACTTC. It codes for CASSTGWGPEYF.

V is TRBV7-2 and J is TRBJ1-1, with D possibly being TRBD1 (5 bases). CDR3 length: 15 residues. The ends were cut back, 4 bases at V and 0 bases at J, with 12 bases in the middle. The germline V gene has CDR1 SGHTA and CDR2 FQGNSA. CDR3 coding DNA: TGTGCCAGCAGCTCCACGACAGCTATGAACACTGAAGCTTTCTTT. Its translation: CASSSTTAMNTEAFF.

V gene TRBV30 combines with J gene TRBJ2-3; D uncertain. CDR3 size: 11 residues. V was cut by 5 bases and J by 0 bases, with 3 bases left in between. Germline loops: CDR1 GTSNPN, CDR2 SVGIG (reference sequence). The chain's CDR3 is CAWSSTDTQYF. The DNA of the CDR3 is TGTGCCTGGTCTAGCACAGATACGCAGTATTTT.

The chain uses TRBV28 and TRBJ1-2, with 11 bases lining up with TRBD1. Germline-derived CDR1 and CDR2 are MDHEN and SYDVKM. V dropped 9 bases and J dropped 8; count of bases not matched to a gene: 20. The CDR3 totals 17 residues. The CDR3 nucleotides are TGTGCCAGTATTTTCGCCGGGACAGGGGGTAGCGGGCGGGGCTACACCTTC. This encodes CASIFAGTGGSGRGYTF.

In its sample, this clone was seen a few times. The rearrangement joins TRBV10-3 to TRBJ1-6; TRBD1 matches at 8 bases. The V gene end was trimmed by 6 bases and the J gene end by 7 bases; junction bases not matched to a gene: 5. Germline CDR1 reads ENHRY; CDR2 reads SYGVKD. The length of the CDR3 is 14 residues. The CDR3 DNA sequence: TGTGCCATCAGCCAGAGACAGGGGAATTCACCCCTCCACTTT. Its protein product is CAISQRQGNSPLHF.

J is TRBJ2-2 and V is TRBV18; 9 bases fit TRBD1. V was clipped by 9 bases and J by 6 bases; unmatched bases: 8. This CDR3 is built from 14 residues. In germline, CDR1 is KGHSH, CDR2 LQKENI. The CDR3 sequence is CASSSDRGSGELFF. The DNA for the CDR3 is TGTGCCAGTTCATCGGACAGGGGATCCGGGGAGCTGTTTTTT.